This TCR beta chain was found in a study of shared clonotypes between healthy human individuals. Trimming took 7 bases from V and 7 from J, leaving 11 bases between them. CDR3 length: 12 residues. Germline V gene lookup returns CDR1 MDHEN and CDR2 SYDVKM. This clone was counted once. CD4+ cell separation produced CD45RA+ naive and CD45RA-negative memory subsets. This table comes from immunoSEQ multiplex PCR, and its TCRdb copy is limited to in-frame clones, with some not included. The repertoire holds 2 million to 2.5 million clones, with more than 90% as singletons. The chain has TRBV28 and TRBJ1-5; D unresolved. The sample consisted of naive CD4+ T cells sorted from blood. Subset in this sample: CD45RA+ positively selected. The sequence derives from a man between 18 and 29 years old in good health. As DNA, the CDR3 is TGTGCCAGCACCCCCCCCGGGCAGCCCCAGCATTTT. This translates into CASTPPGQPQHF.